A selection of T cell receptor beta chains follows, all from one sample in a study of shared clonotypes between healthy human individuals. Method: immunoSEQ multiplex PCR; TCRdb's copy keeps in-frame clones and lacks some. Of about a million clones listed, about 72% are singletons. The sample consisted of memory CD4+ T cells from PBMCs. These receptors came from a man in his late teens or twenties in good health. Some clones in this sample may be carry-over from other donors' samples. Each CDR3 is given with its conserved first and last residue. A D gene is named only where the DNA matches it firmly. Size is omitted from some rows. Given values are once, few, many or a class for expanded clones.

d_gene,j_gene,v_gene,abundance,CDR3nt,CDR3aa
.,TRBJ2-1,TRBV5-8,once,TGTGCCAGCAGCTTGTGGTTGGGCAATGAGCAGTTCTTC,CASSLWLGNEQFF
.,TRBJ2-1,TRBV6-6,.,TGTGCCAGCAGCAAACCTCCGGGCTCCTACAATGAGCAGTTCTTC,CASSKPPGSYNEQFF
TRBD1,TRBJ1-3,TRBV19,once,TGTGCCAGTAGCACCGAGACAGGGGACACCATATATTTT,CASSTETGDTIYF
.,TRBJ2-4,TRBV5-4,.,TGTGCCAGCAGCTTGCAGGGAGCCCGCCACATTCAGTACTTC,CASSLQGARHIQYF
TRBD1,TRBJ2-5,TRBV25-1,.,TGTGCCAGCAGTGACCCGCGACAGGGGGAGACCCAGTACTTC,CASSDPRQGETQYF
.,TRBJ2-5,TRBV7-9,few,TGTGCCAGCAGCTTAGCGGGCATTGGGGGGACCCAGTACTTC,CASSLAGIGGTQYF
.,TRBJ2-7,TRBV20-1,.,TGCAGTGCCGACCAGCTCTACGAGCAGTACTTC,CSADQLYEQYF
.,TRBJ1-2,TRBV7-2,.,TGTGCCAGCAGCTTAGTAGGGCGGAACTATGGCTACACCTTC,CASSLVGRNYGYTF
TRBD1,TRBJ2-7,TRBV2,.,TGTGCCAGCGGGGGACAGGGGATGAGAGAGCAGTACTTC,CASGGQGMREQYF
TRBD2,TRBJ2-3,TRBV7-3,many,TGTGCCAGCAGCTCGACTAGCGGGGCGAAAGATACGCAGTATTTT,CASSSTSGAKDTQYF
.,TRBJ2-7,TRBV7-9,.,TGTGCCAGCAGCATCGACAGTTACGAGCAGTACTTC,CASSIDSYEQYF
.,TRBJ1-5,TRBV6-1,.,TGTGCCAGCAGTGAAGCCATACCGGGTGGCAATCAGCCCCAGCATTTT,CASSEAIPGGNQPQHF
.,TRBJ2-7,TRBV6-1,.,TGTGCCAGCAGGGGCTGGGTCGATCCCTACGAGCAGTACTTC,CASRGWVDPYEQYF
TRBD1,TRBJ2-7,TRBV28,once,TGTGCCAGCAGTCCCCCGGGACAGGCTTTCTCCTACGAGCAGTACTTC,CASSPPGQAFSYEQYF
TRBD1,TRBJ1-2,TRBV4-3,few,TGCGCCAGCAGCCAAGTTAGGGCAGGGGGTGTCTACACCTTC,CASSQVRAGGVYTF
.,TRBJ2-6,TRBV29-1,.,TGCAGCGCCCGAGAGCGGGCAGCGGGGGCCAACGTCCTGACTTTC,CSARERAAGANVLTF